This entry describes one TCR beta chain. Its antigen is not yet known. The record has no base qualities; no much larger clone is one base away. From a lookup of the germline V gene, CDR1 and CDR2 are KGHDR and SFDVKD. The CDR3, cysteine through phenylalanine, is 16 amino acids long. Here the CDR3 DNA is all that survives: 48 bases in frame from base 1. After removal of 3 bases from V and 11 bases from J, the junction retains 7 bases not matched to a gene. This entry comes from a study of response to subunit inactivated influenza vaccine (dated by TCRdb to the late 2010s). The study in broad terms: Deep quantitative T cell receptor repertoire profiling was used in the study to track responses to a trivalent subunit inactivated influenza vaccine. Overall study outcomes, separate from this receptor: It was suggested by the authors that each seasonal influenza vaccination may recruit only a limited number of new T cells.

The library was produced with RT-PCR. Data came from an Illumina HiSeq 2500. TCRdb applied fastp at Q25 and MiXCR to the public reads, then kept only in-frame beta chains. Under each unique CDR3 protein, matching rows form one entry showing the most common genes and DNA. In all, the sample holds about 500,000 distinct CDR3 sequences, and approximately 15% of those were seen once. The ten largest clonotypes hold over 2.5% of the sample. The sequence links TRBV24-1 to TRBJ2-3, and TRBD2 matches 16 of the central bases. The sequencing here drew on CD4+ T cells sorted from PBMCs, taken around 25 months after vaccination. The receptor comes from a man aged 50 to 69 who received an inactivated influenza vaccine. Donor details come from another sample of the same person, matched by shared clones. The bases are TGTGCCACCAGTGATCCGGGACTAGCGGGGGGGCGGGAGCAGTATTTT. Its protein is CATSDPGLAGGREQYF.